A few counts support the clone carrying this TCR beta chain. The antigen is undetermined. Reverse transcribed after extraction, RNA yielded cDNA as the sequencing template. The protocol was immunoSEQ multiplex PCR, while the TCRdb copy is restricted to in-frame clones and leaves out a portion. The sample includes 150,000 to 200,000 clones, roughly 60% of them seen just once. Treatment denoted: oral pan-JAK inhibitor, 5-10 mg twice daily. Collected material from alopecia areata patients comprised lesional scalp punch biopsies and peripheral blood. The sample is drawn from a study of CD8+ T cells in alopecia areata. Study-wide context: Dosing with tofacitinib proceeded for 6 to 18 months, followed by 6 months off drug. Treated patients were scored for severity by percent of scalp affected. Overall study findings and caveats: While tofacitinib was given, many expanded lesional clones persisted in scalp and blood.

Trimming took 5 bases from V and 7 from J, leaving 10 bases between them. This CDR3 spans 12 amino acids. Germline assignment: CDR1 SGHTA and CDR2 FQGNSA. This TCR derives from a human donor with alopecia areata. Sequences were derived from CD4+ T cells sorted from blood, sampled at week 24, from a patient treated with tofacitinib. This chain joins TRBV7-2 and TRBJ2-3, with unresolved D. DNA for the CDR3: TGTGCCAGCAGCCAACAGACCCATACGCAGTATTTT. Its translation: CASSQQTHTQYF.